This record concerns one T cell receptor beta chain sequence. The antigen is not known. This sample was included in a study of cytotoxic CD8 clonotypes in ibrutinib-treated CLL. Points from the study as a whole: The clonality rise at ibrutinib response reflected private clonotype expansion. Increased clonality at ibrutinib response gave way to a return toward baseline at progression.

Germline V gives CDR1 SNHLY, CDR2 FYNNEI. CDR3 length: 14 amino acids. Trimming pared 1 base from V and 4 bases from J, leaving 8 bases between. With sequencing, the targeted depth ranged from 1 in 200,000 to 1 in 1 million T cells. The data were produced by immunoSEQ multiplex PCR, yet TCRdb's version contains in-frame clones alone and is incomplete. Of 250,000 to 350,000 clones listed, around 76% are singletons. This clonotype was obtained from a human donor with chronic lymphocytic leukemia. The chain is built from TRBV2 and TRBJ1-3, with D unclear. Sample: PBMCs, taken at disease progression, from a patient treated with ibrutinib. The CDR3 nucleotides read TGTGCCAGCAGTGAAGACAACATCGGAAACACCATATATTTT. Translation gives CASSEDNIGNTIYF.